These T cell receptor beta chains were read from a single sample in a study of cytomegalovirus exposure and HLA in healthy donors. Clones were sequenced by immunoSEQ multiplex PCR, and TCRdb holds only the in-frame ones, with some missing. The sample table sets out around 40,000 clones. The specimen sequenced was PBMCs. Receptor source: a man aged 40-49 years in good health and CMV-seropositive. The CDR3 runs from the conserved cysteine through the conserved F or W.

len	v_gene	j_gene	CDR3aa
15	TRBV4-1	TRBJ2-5	CASSQEGRTQETQYF
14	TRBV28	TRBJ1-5	CASSLADINQPQHF
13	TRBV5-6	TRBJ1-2	CASSFNRNYGYTF
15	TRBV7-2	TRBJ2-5	CASSHSLASRETQYF
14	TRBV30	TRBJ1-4	CAWSVQGAHEKLFF
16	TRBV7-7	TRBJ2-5	CASSSRSLAGVKTQYF
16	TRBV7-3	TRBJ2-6	CASSLTKSSGANVLTF
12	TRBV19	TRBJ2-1	CASSTLANEQFF
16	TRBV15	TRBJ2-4	CATSGGQVLAKNIQYF
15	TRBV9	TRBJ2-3	CASSVGGGYTDTQYF
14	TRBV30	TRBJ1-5	CAWSGLYSNQPQHF
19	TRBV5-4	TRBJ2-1	CASSSKTEQHKKSYNEQFF
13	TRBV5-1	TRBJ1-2	CASSPAGNYGYTF
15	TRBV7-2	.	CASSLAQGTSYEQYF
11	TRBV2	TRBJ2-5	CASSEAETQYF
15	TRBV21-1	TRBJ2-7	CASSPQGRCNYEQYF
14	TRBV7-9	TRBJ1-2	CASSLANRVGGYTF
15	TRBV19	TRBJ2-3	CASRTGTGFADTQYF
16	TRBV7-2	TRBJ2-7	CASSFSLGRLSYEQYF
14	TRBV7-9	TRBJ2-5	CASSLEGAQETQYF
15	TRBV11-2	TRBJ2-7	CASSSPQGSLLEQYF
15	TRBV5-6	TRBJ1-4	CASSWGQGSGEKLFF
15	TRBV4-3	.	CASSQGDRGSYEQYF
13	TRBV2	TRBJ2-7	CASSETGWYEQYF
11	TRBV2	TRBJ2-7	CASSDRAEQYF
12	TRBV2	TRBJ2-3	CASTLASDTQYF
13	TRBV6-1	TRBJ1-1	CASNLAGRTEAFF
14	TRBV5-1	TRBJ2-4	CASRLAGAQDIQYF
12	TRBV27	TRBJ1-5	CASRPDRGAQHF
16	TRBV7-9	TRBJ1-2	CASSLGGPTSLHGYTF
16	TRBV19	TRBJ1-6	CASSPGQARGNSPLHF
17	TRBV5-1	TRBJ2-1	CASSSLASGSSYNEQFF
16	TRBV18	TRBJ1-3	CASSPSELVGGNTIYF
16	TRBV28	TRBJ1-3	CASSLGGRGSGNTIYF
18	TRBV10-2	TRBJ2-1	CASKGLAGGLSSYNEQFF
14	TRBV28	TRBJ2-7	CASSDIDSSYEQYF
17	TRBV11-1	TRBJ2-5	CASSLAGRGAREETQYF
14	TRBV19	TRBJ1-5	CASTDRGGNQPQHF
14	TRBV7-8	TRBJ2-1	CASSPPLAGVSQFF
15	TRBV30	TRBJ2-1	CARDKGQLLYNEQFF
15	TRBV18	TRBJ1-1	CASSLQEQGHTEAFF
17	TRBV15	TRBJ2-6	CATSRDPGATGANVLTF
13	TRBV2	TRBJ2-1	CASMARVLFEQFF
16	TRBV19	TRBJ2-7	CASSIEAGGSYYEQYF
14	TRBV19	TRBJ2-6	CASRRGAGANVLTF
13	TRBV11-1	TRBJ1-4	CASSPRVGEKLFF
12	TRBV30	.	CACLDRTYEQYF
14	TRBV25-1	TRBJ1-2	CASSEGPTNYGYTF
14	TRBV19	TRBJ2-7	CASGSGSELDEQYF
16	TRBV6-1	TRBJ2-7	CASSEGGGGATYEQYF
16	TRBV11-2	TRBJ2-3	CASSGLLAGATDTQYF